These 25 T cell receptor beta chains were sequenced from one sample in a study of radiation and T cells in renal cell carcinoma (TCRdb year 2020). This specimen's time point label, per the study, means: tumor resected at nephrectomy. The treatment or condition tag for this specimen amounts to: 15 Gy SBRT to primary tumor, nephrectomy 4 weeks later. Receptor libraries were prepared by the immunoSEQ multiplex PCR assay. TCRdb obtained this table from immuneACCESS and retained in-frame rearrangements with V and J assigned. These tables miss some clones; where compared with another copy, unresolved V genes account for less than half of the shortfall, and the remainder is unexplained. Counted in this sample were fewer than 15,000 clones; around 30% of them appeared once. The ten largest clones add up to 15% of the sample. The sample in question was tumor tissue, obtained from a patient whose treatment included radiotherapy and nephrectomy. The receptors stem from a man between 60 and 70 years old with renal cell carcinoma.

This clone was observed a single time. The rearrangement links TRBV10-1 to TRBJ2-7, with a possible D match to TRBD1 (6 bases). V lost 8 bases to trimming and J lost 5 bases, with 10 bases between them. The length of the CDR3 is 11 residues. Looked up from germline, CDR1 is WNHNN and CDR2 is SYGVQD (reference sequence). Written as DNA, the CDR3 is TGCGCCAGCGGGACATACAACGAGCAGTACTTC. Protein sequence: CASGTYNEQYF.

The V and J genes are TRBV19 and TRBJ1-2; a possible D gene is TRBD1 (5 bases). This CDR3 has 15 amino acids. V was pared by 3 bases and J by 4 bases, with 15 bases between. Germline V CDR1 and CDR2: LNHDA, SQIVND (reference sequence). CDR3 sequence: CASSMTLGGAYGYTF. For the CDR3, the DNA is TGTGCCAGTAGTATGACGCTTGGAGGGGCCTATGGCTACACCTTC.

V and J are TRBV30 and TRBJ1-5; TRBD1 agrees at 7 bases. The CDR3 runs 16 residues. The ends lost 0 bases at V and 2 bases at J; junction bases unmatched: 7. Germline CDR1 is GTSNPN and CDR2 is SVGIG (reference sequence). CDR3 nucleotide sequence: TGTGCCTGGAGTGTCGGACAGGAGATAGGCAATCAGCCCCAGCATTTT. Amino acid sequence: CAWSVGQEIGNQPQHF.

A few counts support this clone. The rearrangement joins TRBV27 to TRBJ2-3; a possible D gene is TRBD2 (7 bases). CDR1 and CDR2 from the germline V gene are MNHEY and SMNVEV (reference sequence). The CDR3 runs 16 residues. V was trimmed by 5 bases and J by 4 bases, leaving 19 bases between them. Here the CDR3 reads CASSLQRGGDADTQYF. Here the CDR3 DNA reads TGTGCCAGCAGTCTCCAAAGGGGGGGGGACGCAGATACGCAGTATTTT.

V and J are TRBV30 and TRBJ1-2, with 12 bases that match TRBD1. V dropped 0 bases and J dropped 6; count of bases not matched to a gene: 5. The CDR3 loop spans 15 amino acids. The germline gives CDR1 GTSNPN, CDR2 SVGIG (reference sequence). CDR3 sequence: CAWSVRGTGGHGYTF. The CDR3 DNA reads TGTGCCTGGAGTGTACGTGGGACAGGGGGCCATGGCTACACCTTC.

This clone has a handful of counts. In DNA, the CDR3 is TGTGCCAGCAGCGTTTTAGAGGGTGATGGCTACACCTTC. Translating it yields CASSVLEGDGYTF. V gene TRBV9 combines with J gene TRBJ1-2; unclear D gene. CDR1 is SGDLS and CDR2 is YYNGEE in the germline V gene. The CDR3 runs 13 residues. V was trimmed by 2 bases and J by 6 bases, leaving 11 bases between them.

This clone was observed once. V gene TRBV6-5 combines with J gene TRBJ1-3; D is unresolved. V lost 0 bases and J 4 bases, leaving 13 bases between the germline ends. CDR3 length: 16 residues. Germline CDR1 reads MNHEY; CDR2 reads SVGAGI. In DNA, the CDR3 is TGTGCCAGCAGTTACTCGAGGGCCCTAAGGGGAAACACCATATATTTT. Translation: CASSYSRALRGNTIYF.

This clone was seen a handful of times. The chain recombines TRBV5-1 with TRBJ2-3; the D is unclear. The CDR3 extends over 14 amino acids. The V end lost 1 base, the J end lost 0 bases, and 6 bases lay between the germline ends. The germline CDR1 and CDR2 sequences are SGHRS and YFSETQ. The CDR3 reads CASSLSKSTDTQYF. DNA of the CDR3: TGCGCCAGCAGCTTGAGCAAGAGCACAGATACGCAGTATTTT. Complete variable domain (other parts from reference TRBV5-1 and TRBJ2-3): KAGVTQTPRYLIKTRGQQVTLSCSPISGHRSVSWYQQTPGQGLQFLFEYFSETQRNKGNFPGRFSGRQFSNSRSEMNVSTLELGDSALYLCASSLSKSTDTQYFGPGTRLTVL.

The chain combines TRBV14 with TRBJ2-7; D gene uncertain. Germline-derived CDR1 and CDR2 are SGHDN and FVKESK. The V end was cut by 3 bases, the J end by 2 bases, with 5 bases between. The CDR3 runs 12 residues. CDR3 sequence: CASSQNPYEQYF. The CDR3 DNA reads TGTGCCAGCAGCCAGAACCCCTACGAGCAGTACTTC.

This clone was seen a handful of times. The genes are TRBV14 and TRBJ1-2, with a tentative D call TRBD1 (6 bases). Germline V gene data show CDR1 as SGHDN and CDR2 as FVKESK. Trimming removed 0 bases from V and 7 bases from J, with 15 bases in between. This CDR3 has 15 residues. The CDR3 spells CASSQDLDTGFGYTF. CDR3 DNA: TGTGCCAGCAGCCAAGATCTTGACACAGGGTTTGGCTACACCTTC.

The rearrangement links TRBV30 to TRBJ1-1; D is ambiguous. The CDR3 spans 13 residues. Trimming removed 0 bases from V and 3 bases from J, with 8 bases in between. CDR1 and CDR2 from the germline V gene are GTSNPN and SVGIG (reference sequence). The CDR3 spells CAWSVQLDTEAFF. The CDR3 DNA reads TGTGCCTGGAGTGTACAGCTGGACACTGAAGCTTTCTTT.

The chain combines TRBV11-3 with TRBJ2-3, with D possibly matching TRBD2 (6 bases). The CDR3 spans 15 residues. Germline CDR1 SGHNT, CDR2 YENEEA. Trimming took off 5 bases at V and 4 bases at J, with 16 bases between the two ends. The CDR3 region is CASSLSGGRSDTQYF. Written as DNA, the CDR3 is TGTGCCAGCAGCCTGAGCGGAGGGCGGTCAGATACGCAGTATTTT.

The V call is TRBV30, the J call TRBJ1-1; D unresolved. Trimming stripped 4 bases from V and 5 bases from J, with 11 bases between. CDR1 is GTSNPN, CDR2 SVGIG, per germline (reference sequence). The CDR3 sequence is 12 residues long. The CDR3 coding sequence is TGTGCCTGGAAACGAAGTGAAACTGAAGCTTTCTTT. Its protein product is CAWKRSETEAFF. Complete variable domain (other parts from reference TRBV30 and TRBJ1-1): SQTIHQWPATLVQPVGSPLSLECTVEGTSNPNLYWYRQAAGRGLQLLFYSVGIGQISSEVPQNLSASRPQDRQFILSSKKLLLSDSGFYLCAWKRSETEAFFGQGTRLTVV.

In this sample, this clone turned up a few times. The chain couples TRBV5-4 to TRBJ2-7, with 9 bases that match TRBD1. Germline CDR1 is SGHNT and CDR2 is YYREEE (reference sequence). V shed 4 bases, J shed 2 bases, and the junction held 7 bases outside the gene matches. This CDR3 contains 15 residues. CDR3 coding DNA: TGTGCCAGCAGCCCAGGACAGGGGCTAACCTACGAGCAGTACTTC. This encodes CASSPGQGLTYEQYF. Looking up the rest from reference TRBV5-4 and TRBJ2-7 gives the full variable domain: ETGVTQSPTHLIKTRGQQVTLRCSSQSGHNTVSWYQQALGQGPQFIFQYYREEENGRGNFPPRFSGLQFPNYSSELNVNALELDDSALYLCASSPGQGLTYEQYFGPGTRLTVT.

J is TRBJ1-1 and V is TRBV2; weak D call: TRBD1 (5 bases). The CDR3 totals 14 residues. Trimming cost V 10 bases and J 5 bases, with 20 bases left between them. Germline CDR1 and CDR2: SNHLY and FYNNEI. This chain's CDR3 is CATRPGTLETEAFF. In nucleotides, the CDR3 is TGTGCCACCAGACCGGGGACTTTGGAGACTGAAGCTTTCTTT.

The chain has TRBV20-1 and TRBJ2-4, with D perhaps matching TRBD1 (6 bases). The CDR3 is 11 amino acids. Germline CDR1 is DFQATT and CDR2 is SNEGSKA (reference sequence). V was cut by 6 bases and J by 7 bases, with 10 bases left in between. Written as DNA, the CDR3 is TGCAGTGCGCGGCAGGGGAACATTCAGTACTTC. The encoded protein is CSARQGNIQYF.

The chain is built from TRBV29-1 and TRBJ1-5; D is unclear. Germline values: CDR1 SQVTM, CDR2 ANQGSEA. V was shortened by 4 bases and J by 3 bases, with 10 bases between the two germline ends. This CDR3 region has 13 residues. The CDR3: CSVVADLNQPQHF. The DNA for the CDR3 is TGCAGCGTTGTGGCAGATCTCAATCAGCCCCAGCATTTT.

In its sample, this clone is medium-sized (0.01 to 0.1%). This chain links TRBV10-2 with TRBJ1-1; no firm D call. CDR3 length equals 13 residues. V was cut by 0 bases and J by 6 bases, with 8 bases left in between. In germline, CDR1 is WSHSY, CDR2 SAAADI. The CDR3 is CASSESHGAEAFF. In nucleotides, the CDR3 is TGCGCCAGCAGTGAGTCTCATGGGGCTGAAGCTTTCTTT.

The CDR3: CASSLGGGSYEQYF. The DNA for the CDR3 is TGTGCCAGCAGCTTGGGCGGGGGGTCCTACGAGCAGTACTTC. This chain links TRBV5-6 with TRBJ2-7; 8 nucleotides align to TRBD2. Germline-derived CDR1 and CDR2 are SGHDT and YYEEEE. CDR3 size: 14 residues. V lost 0 bases, J lost 1 base, and 0 bases stayed unmatched.

This clone was recorded a few times. The CDR3 sequence is CASSREAEDTQYF. The CDR3 DNA is TGCGCCAGCAGTCGTGAAGCGGAAGATACGCAGTATTTT. This chain joins TRBV5-1 and TRBJ2-3, with D tentatively TRBD2 (5 bases). CDR3 length equals 13 residues. The V and J ends lost 5 bases and 5 bases respectively, with 12 bases between them. Germline V gene sequence: CDR1 SGHRS, CDR2 YFSETQ.

This clone was picked up a small number of times. The rearrangement joins TRBV9 to TRBJ1-1, with a tentative D call TRBD1 (5 bases). From germline, CDR1 is SGDLS and CDR2 YYNGEE. The CDR3 covers 13 residues. V dropped 4 bases and J dropped 4 bases, with 11 bases sitting between them. The CDR3 is CASSTGTSTEAFF. Written as DNA, the CDR3 is TGTGCCAGCAGCACCGGGACTAGCACTGAAGCTTTCTTT.

The V call is TRBV4-3, the J call TRBJ2-4; D possibly corresponds to TRBD2 (6 bases). CDR1 LGHNA and CDR2 YSLEER come from the germline V gene. CDR3 length: 14 amino acids. Trimming left V 1 base short and J 9 bases short, with 13 bases between. CDR3 loop: CASSQAAGKGIQYF. In nucleotides, the CDR3 is TGCGCCAGCAGCCAAGCCGCGGGGAAGGGCATTCAGTACTTC.

The chain links TRBV7-8 to TRBJ2-1; 10 bases are shared with TRBD2. The CDR3 consists of 17 residues. Germline values: CDR1 SGHVS, CDR2 FQNEAQ. J lost 4 bases, V lost 1 base, and 7 bases had no gene match. CDR3 amino acids: CASSLGRTSGSYNEQFF. The DNA for the CDR3 is TGTGCCAGCAGCTTAGGCCGGACTAGCGGATCATACAATGAGCAGTTCTTC.

In this sample, this clone turned up many times. The chain links TRBV7-7 to TRBJ2-1, with TRBD1 identical over 8 bases. The CDR3 contains 13 residues. Per germline, CDR1 SSHAT and CDR2 FNYEAQ (reference sequence). The junction had 5 bases not matched to a gene; V was cut back by 5 bases and J by 8 bases. DNA for the CDR3: TGTGCCAGCAGCCTGACAGGGGTTGATGAGCAGTTCTTC. Protein sequence: CASSLTGVDEQFF.

This clone came up a few times. This sequence joins TRBV7-2 and TRBJ2-3; 11 bases map to TRBD2. The CDR3 is made up of 16 amino acids. Trimming removed 5 bases from V and 2 bases from J; junction bases left unmatched: 6. Germline V gene data show CDR1 as SGHTA and CDR2 as FQGNSA. The CDR3 sequence: CASSPPSGGITDTQYF. CDR3 bases: TGTGCCAGCAGCCCACCTAGCGGGGGGATCACAGATACGCAGTATTTT.